This is a list of T cell receptor beta chains from one sample in a study of beta chain features in type 1 diabetes. Sequencing was performed with immunoSEQ multiplex PCR; in TCRdb, only in-frame clones are kept and a portion is missing. Among 200,000 to 250,000 clones listed, under 70% were seen once. Sequencing was done on a sample of naive CD4+ T cells from blood. The receptor source for this set is a man aged 30 to 39 in good health. CDR3s include the opening cysteine and the closing phenylalanine or tryptophan. D genes are given only for firm matches.

V gene	D gene	J gene	CDR3 protein
TRBV30	-	TRBJ1-5	CAWSVQTTLGQPQHF
TRBV29-1	-	TRBJ1-5	CSVGARPNQPQHF
TRBV29-1	-	TRBJ2-5	CSGRGHQTQYF
TRBV28	TRBD1	TRBJ2-3	CASSSNRGFSTDTQYF
TRBV6-5	-	TRBJ1-5	CASRSGQLNQPQHF
TRBV6-1	-	TRBJ2-3	CASRYRRTDTQYF
TRBV20-1	-	TRBJ2-5	CSASSGETQYF
TRBV7-9	-	TRBJ1-4	CASSIVQGEKLFF
TRBV25-1	-	TRBJ1-6	CASRKAGNSPLHF
TRBV30	-	TRBJ1-1	CAWSVRRNTEAFF
TRBV30	-	TRBJ1-5	CAWSPRSGNQPQHF
TRBV29-1	TRBD1	TRBJ2-1	CSAPDRGAYNEQFF
TRBV29-1	-	TRBJ1-5	CSVAAGNSNQPQHF
TRBV10-3	-	TRBJ2-3	CAISESGSTDTQYF
TRBV29-1	-	TRBJ2-2	CSVLEQKNTGELFF
TRBV9	-	TRBJ2-1	CASSRRSGSPYNEQFF
TRBV18	TRBD2	TRBJ2-5	CASSPAGLGLQETQYF
TRBV30	TRBD1	TRBJ1-5	CAWSSTGTDQHF
TRBV18	-	TRBJ2-5	CASSASLETQYF
TRBV30	-	TRBJ2-7	CAWSVLGQGQYF
TRBV9	-	TRBJ2-1	CASSETDTYNEQFF
TRBV7-9	-	TRBJ2-2	CASVMALPNTGELFF
TRBV2	-	TRBJ2-3	CASNFRADTQYF
TRBV15	TRBD1	TRBJ1-2	CATSTGQGNYGYTF
TRBV29-1	TRBD2	TRBJ2-2	CSVEITGGRPGELFF
TRBV5-1	-	TRBJ2-1	CASSLGRNEQFF
TRBV9	-	TRBJ1-4	CASSVTGGKLFF
TRBV30	TRBD1	TRBJ2-2	CAWSAPARDRVSRGELFF
TRBV30	-	TRBJ1-2	CAWSNGNYGYTF
TRBV29-1	-	TRBJ1-2	CSVGAAGRNYGYTF
TRBV29-1	-	TRBJ1-1	CSVGRTVNTEAFF
TRBV4-3	TRBD1	TRBJ1-1	CASSLGQGRAFF
TRBV30	-	TRBJ2-1	CACQPLEDNEQFF
TRBV27	TRBD1	TRBJ2-1	CASSTTGTASYNEQFF
TRBV7-2	-	TRBJ2-5	CASSLARGRETQYF
TRBV5-1	TRBD2	TRBJ2-7	CASSLLAGSDYEQYF
TRBV29-1	TRBD1	TRBJ2-7	CSARDSGYEQYF
TRBV6-5	-	TRBJ2-6	CASSYSLGGANVLTF
TRBV29-1	-	-	CSVGGVNGNEQYF
TRBV15	-	TRBJ2-1	CATSPRDLVLNEQFF
TRBV30	-	TRBJ2-1	CAWRGGARNEQFF